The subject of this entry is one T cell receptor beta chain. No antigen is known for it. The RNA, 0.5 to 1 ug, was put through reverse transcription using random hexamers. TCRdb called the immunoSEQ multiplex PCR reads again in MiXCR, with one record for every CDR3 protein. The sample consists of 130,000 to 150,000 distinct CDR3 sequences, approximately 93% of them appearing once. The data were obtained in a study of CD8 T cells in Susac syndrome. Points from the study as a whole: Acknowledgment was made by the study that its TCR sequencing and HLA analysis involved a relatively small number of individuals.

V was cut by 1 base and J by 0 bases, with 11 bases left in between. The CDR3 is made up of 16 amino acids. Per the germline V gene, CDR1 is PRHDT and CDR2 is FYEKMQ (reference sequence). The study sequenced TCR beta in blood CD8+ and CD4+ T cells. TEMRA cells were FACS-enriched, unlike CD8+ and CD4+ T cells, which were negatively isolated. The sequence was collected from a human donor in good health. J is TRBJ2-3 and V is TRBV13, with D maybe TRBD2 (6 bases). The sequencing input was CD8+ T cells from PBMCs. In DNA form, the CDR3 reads TGTGCCAGCAGCTTAGAAGGAGGGTTTAGCACAGATACGCAGTATTTT. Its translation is CASSLEGGFSTDTQYF. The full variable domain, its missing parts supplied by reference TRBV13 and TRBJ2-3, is AAGVIQSPRHLIKEKRETATLKCYPIPRHDTVYWYQQGPGQDPQFLISFYEKMQSDKGSIPDRFSAQQFSDYHSELNMSSLELGDSALYFCASSLEGGFSTDTQYFGPGTRLTVL.